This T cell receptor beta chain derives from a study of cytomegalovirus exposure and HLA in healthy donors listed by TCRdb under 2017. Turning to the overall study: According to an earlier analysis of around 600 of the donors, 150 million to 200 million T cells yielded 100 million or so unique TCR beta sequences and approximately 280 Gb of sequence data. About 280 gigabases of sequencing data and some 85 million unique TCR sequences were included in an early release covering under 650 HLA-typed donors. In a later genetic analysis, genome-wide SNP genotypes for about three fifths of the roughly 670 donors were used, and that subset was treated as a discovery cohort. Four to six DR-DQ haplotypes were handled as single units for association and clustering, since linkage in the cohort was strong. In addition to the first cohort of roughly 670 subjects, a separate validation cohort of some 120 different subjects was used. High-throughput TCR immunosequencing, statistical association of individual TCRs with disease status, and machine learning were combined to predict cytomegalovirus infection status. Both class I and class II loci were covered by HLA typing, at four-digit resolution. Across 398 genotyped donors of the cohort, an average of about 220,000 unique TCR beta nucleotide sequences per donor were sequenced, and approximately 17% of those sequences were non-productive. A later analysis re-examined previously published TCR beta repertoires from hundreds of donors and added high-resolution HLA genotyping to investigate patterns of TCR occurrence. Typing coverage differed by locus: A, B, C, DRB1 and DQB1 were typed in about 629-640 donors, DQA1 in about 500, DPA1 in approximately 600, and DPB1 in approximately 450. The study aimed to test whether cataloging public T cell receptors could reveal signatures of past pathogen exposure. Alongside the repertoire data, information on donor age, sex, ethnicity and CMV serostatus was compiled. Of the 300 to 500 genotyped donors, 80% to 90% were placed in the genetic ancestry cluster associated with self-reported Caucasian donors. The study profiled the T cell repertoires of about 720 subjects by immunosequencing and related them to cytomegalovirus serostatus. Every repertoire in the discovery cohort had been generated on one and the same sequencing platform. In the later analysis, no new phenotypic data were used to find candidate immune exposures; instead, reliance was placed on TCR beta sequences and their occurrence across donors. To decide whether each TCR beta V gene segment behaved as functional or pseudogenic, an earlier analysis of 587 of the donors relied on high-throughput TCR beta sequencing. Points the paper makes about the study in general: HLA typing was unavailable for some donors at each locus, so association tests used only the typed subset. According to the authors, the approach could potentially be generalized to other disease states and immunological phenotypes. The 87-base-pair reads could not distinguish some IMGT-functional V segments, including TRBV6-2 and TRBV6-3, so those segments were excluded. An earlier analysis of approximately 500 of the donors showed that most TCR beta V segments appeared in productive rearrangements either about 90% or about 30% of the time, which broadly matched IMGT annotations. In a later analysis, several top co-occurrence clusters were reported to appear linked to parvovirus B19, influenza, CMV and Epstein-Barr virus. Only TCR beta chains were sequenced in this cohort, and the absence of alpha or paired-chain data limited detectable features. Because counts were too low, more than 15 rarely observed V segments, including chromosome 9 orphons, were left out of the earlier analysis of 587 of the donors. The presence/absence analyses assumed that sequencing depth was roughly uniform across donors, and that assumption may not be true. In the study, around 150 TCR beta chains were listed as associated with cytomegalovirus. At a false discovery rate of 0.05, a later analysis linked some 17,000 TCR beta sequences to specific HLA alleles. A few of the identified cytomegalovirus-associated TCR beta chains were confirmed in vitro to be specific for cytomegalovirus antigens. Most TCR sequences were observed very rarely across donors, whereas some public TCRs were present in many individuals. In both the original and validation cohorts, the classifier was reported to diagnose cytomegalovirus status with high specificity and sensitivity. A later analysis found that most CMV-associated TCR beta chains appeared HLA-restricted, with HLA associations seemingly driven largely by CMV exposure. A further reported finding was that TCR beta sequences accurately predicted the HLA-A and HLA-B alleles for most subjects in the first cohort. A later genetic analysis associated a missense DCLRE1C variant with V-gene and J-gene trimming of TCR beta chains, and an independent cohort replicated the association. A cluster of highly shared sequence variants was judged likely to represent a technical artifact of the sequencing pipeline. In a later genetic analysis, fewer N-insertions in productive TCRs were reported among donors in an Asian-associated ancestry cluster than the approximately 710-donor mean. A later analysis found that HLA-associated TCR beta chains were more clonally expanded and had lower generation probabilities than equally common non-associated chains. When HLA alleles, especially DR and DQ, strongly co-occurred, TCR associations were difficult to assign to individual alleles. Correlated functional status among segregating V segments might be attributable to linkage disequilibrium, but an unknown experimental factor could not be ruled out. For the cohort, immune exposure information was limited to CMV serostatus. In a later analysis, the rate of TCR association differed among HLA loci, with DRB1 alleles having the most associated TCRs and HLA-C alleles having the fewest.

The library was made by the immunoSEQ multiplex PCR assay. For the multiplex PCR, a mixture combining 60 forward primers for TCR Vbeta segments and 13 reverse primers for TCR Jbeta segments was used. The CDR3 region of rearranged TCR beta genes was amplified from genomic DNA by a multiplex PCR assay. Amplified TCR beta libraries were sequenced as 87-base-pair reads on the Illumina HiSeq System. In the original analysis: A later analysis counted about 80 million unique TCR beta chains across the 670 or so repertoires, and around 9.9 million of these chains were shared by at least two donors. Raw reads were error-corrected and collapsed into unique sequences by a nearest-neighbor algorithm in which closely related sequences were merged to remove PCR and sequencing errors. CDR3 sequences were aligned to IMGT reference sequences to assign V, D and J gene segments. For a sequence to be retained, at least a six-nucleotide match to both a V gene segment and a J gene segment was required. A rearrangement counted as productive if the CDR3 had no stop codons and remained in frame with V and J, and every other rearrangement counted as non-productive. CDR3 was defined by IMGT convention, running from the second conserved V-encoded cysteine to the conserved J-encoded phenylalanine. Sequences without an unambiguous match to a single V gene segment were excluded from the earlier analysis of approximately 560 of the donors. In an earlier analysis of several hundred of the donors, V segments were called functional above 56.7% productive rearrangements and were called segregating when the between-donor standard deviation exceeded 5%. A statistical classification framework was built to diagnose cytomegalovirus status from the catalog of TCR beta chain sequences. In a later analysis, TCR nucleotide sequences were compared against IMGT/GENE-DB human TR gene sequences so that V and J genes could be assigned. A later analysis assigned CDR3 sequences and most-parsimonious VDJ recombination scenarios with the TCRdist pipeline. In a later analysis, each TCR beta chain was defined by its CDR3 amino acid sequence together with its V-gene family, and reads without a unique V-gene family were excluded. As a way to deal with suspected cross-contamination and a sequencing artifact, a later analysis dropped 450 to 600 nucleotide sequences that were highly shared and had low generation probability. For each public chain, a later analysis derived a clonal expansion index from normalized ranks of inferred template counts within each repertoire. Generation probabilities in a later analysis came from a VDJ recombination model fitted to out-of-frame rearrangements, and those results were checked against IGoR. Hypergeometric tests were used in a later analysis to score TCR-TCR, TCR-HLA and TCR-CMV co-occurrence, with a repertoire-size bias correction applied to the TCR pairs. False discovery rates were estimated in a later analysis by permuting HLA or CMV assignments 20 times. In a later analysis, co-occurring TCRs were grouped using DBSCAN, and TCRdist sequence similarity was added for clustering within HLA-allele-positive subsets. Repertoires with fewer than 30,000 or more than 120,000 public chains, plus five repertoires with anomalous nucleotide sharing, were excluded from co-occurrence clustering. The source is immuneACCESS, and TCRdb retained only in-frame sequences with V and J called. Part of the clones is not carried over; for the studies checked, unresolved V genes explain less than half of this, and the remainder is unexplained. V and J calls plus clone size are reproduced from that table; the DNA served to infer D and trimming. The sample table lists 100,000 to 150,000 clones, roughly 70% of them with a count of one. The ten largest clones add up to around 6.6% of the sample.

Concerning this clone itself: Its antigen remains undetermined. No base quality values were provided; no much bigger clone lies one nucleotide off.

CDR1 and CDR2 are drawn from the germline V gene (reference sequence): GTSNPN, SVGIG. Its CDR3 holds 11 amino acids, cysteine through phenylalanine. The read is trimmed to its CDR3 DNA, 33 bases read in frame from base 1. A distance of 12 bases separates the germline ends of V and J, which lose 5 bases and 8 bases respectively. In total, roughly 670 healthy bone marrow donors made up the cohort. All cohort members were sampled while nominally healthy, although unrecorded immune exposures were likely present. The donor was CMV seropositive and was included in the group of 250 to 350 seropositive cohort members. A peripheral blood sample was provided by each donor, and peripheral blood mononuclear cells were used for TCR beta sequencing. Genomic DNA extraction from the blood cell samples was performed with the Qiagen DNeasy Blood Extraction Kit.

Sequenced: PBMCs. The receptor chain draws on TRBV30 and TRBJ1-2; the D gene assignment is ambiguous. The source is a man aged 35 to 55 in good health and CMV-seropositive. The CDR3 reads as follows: CAWGPNWGYTF. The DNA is TGTGCCTGGGGGCCGAACTGGGGCTACACCTTC. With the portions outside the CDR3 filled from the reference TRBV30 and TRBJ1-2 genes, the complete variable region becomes SQTIHQWPATLVQPVGSPLSLECTVEGTSNPNLYWYRQAAGRGLQLLFYSVGIGQISSEVPQNLSASRPQDRQFILSSKKLLLSDSGFYLCAWGPNWGYTFGSGTRLTVV.